The sequence of this T cell receptor beta chain was determined in a study of T cells in Graves' hyperthyroidism and ophthalmopathy. Whole-study results and caveats: Most clonotypes that expanded in the thyroid above 0.001 also showed up in blood. From stable hyperthyroidism, ophthalmopathy was set apart by a 13 V-J model.

About this clonotype itself: Its antigen is undetermined.

TCR beta CDR3 sequences were amplified from RNA transcripts. Researchers ran a first-round RT-PCR on the TCR CDR3 using the HTBI primer set. TCRdb called the multiplex PCR reads again in MiXCR, with one record for every CDR3 protein. The sample yields 450,000 to 700,000 distinct CDR3 sequences, more than 45% seen once. Trimming at V came to 4 bases and at J to 6 bases, leaving 12 bases not matched to a gene. Per the germline V gene, CDR1 is MDHEN and CDR2 is SYDVKM. This CDR3 has 15 residues. The source of this sequence is an adult woman with Graves' disease, either hyperthyroidism or ophthalmopathy (not recorded which). The chain has TRBV28 and TRBJ2-7; 7 bases are a match to TRBD2. The specimen was peripheral blood or thyroid tissue (not recorded which). The CDR3 DNA sequence: TGTGCCAGCAGTTCCACCTCTCTTATAGCGGGCGAGCAGTACTTC. It codes for CASSSTSLIAGEQYF.